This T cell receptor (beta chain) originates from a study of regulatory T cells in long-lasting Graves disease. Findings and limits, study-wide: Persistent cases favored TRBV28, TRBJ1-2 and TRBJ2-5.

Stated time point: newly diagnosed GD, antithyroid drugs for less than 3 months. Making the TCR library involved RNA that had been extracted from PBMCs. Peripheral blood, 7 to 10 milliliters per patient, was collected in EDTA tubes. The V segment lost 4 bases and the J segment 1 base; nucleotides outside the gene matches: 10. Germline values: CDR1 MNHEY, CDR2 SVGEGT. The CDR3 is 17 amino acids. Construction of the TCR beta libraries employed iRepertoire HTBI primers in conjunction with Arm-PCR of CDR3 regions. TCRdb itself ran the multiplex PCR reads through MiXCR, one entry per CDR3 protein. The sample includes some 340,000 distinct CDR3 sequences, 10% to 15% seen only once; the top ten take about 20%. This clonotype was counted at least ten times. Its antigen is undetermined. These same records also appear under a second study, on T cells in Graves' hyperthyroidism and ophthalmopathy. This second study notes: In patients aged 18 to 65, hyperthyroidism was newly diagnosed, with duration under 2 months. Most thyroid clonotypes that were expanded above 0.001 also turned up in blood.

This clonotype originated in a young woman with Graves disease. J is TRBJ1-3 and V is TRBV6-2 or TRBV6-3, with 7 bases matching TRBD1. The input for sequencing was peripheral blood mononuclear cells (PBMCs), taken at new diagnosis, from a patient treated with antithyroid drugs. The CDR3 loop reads CASSSQGTSASGNTIYF. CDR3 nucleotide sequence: TGTGCCAGCAGTTCACAGGGGACGAGCGCTTCTGGAAACACCATATATTTT.